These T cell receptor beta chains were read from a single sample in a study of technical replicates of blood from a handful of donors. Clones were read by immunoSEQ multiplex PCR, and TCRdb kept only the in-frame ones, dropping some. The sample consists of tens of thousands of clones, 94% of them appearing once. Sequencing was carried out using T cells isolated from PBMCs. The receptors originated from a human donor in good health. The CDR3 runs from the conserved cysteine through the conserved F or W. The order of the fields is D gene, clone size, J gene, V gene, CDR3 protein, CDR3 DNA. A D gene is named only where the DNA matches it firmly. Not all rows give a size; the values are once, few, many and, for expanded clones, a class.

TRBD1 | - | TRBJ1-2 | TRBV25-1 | CASSEGTDYGYTF | TGTGCCAGCAGTGAAGGGACAGACTATGGCTACACCTTC
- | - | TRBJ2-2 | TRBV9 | CASSVGGLHTGELFF | TGTGCCAGCAGCGTAGGGGGACTGCACACCGGGGAGCTGTTTTTT
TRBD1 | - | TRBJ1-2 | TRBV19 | CASSLMDRNYGYTF | TGTGCCAGTTCGCTGATGGACAGGAACTATGGCTACACCTTC
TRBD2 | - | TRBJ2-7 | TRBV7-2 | CASSLMAGTSGSLYEQYF | TGTGCCAGCAGCTTAATGGCAGGCACTAGCGGGAGTTTATACGAGCAGTACTTC
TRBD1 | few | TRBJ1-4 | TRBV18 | CASSPSGQGSQKLFF | TGTGCCAGCTCACCATCGGGACAGGGTAGTCAAAAACTGTTTTTT
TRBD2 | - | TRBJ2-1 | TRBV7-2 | CASSILAGQNEQFF | TGTGCCAGCAGCATACTAGCGGGACAGAATGAGCAGTTCTTC
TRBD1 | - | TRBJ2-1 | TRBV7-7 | CASSLGTGNNEQFF | TGTGCCAGCAGCTTGGGGACAGGGAACAATGAGCAGTTCTTC
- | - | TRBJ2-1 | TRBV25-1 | CASSESVASYNEQFF | TGTGCCAGCAGTGAATCGGTTGCCTCCTACAATGAGCAGTTCTTC
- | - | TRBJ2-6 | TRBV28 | CASSFLDSPISGANVLTF | TGTGCCAGCAGTTTCCTGGACAGCCCAATCTCTGGGGCCAACGTCCTGACTTTC
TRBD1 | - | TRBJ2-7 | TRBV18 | CASSPSTGNEQYF | TGTGCCAGCTCACCATCGACAGGGAACGAGCAGTACTTC
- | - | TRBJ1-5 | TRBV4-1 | CASSQEPGLRNQPQHF | TGCGCCAGCAGCCAAGAACCGGGTTTAAGGAATCAGCCCCAGCATTTT
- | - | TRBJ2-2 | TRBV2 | CASSGEGPGELFF | TGTGCCAGCAGTGGAGAGGGTCCCGGGGAGCTGTTTTTT
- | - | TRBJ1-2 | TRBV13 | CASSLTGTNYGYTF | TGTGCCAGCAGCTTAACAGGGACCAACTATGGCTACACCTTC
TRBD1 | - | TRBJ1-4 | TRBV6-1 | CASAPGTGNEKLFF | TGTGCCAGTGCCCCCGGGACAGGGAACGAAAAACTGTTTTTT
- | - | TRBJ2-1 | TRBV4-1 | CASSEVYSYNEQFF | TGCGCCAGCAGCGAAGTGTACTCTTACAATGAGCAGTTCTTC
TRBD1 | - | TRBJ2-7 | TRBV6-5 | CASSYRGTGDYEQYF | TGTGCCAGCAGTTACCGAGGGACAGGGGACTACGAGCAGTACTTC
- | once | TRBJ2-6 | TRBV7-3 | CASSPRYGGGAGANVLTF | TGTGCCAGCAGCCCCCGTTACGGAGGGGGGGCTGGGGCCAACGTCCTGACTTTC
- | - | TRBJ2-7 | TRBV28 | CASSGFRGAYEQYF | TGTGCCAGCAGTGGATTCAGGGGGGCGTACGAGCAGTACTTC
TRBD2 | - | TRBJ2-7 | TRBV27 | CASKGPGLAGEVPPYEQYF | TGTGCCAGCAAGGGGCCGGGACTAGCGGGAGAGGTACCCCCCTACGAGCAGTACTTC
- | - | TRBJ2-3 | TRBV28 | CASSFLRRLTDTQYF | TGTGCCAGCAGTTTTCTGAGGAGGCTCACAGATACGCAGTATTTT
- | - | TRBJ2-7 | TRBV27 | CASSSGGAGYEQYF | TGTGCCAGCAGTTCAGGAGGGGCGGGCTACGAGCAGTACTTC
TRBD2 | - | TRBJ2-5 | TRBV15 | CATSTYPGLANKETQYF | TGTGCCACCAGTACCTATCCGGGACTAGCCAATAAAGAGACCCAGTACTTC
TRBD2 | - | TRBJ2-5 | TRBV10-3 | CAIAPGRESETQYF | TGTGCCATCGCCCCCGGGCGGGAGAGTGAGACCCAGTACTTC
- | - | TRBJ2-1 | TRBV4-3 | CASSQDLTGYNEQFF | TGCGCCAGCAGCCAAGATTTAACAGGTTACAATGAGCAGTTCTTC
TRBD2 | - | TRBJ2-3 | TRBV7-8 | CASTRAGEITDTQYF | TGTGCCAGCACTCGAGCGGGAGAAATAACAGATACGCAGTATTTT
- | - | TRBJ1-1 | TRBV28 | CASSLTGYTEAFF | TGTGCCAGCAGCCTCACAGGGTACACTGAAGCTTTCTTT
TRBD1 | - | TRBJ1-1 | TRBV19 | CASSITGDTEAFF | TGTGCCAGTAGTATAACAGGGGACACTGAAGCTTTCTTT
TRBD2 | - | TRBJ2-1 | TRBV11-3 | CASSLDSLAGHRDEQFF | TGTGCCAGCAGCTTAGACTCACTAGCGGGACATCGGGATGAGCAGTTCTTC
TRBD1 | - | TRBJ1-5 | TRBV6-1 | CASTARTGDQPQHF | TGTGCCAGCACGGCGAGGACAGGGGATCAGCCCCAGCATTTT
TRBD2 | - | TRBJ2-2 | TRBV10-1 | CASSELAGVTGELFF | TGCGCCAGCAGTGAACTAGCGGGAGTAACCGGGGAGCTGTTTTTT
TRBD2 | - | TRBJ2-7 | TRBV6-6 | CASESSGGSYEQYF | TGTGCCAGCGAGTCTAGCGGGGGTTCCTACGAGCAGTACTTC
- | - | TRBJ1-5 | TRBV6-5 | CASSLRGNQPQHF | TGTGCCAGCAGTCTCAGGGGCAATCAGCCCCAGCATTTT
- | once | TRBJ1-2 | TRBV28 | CASSLPSYITGSYGYTF | TGTGCCAGCAGTTTACCCAGTTATATCACAGGATCCTATGGCTACACCTTC